The entry below describes one T cell receptor (beta chain). Its matching antigen is unknown. TCRdb recomputed calls from the RT-PCR reads with MiXCR, one row per CDR3 protein. Here the sample spans 300,000 to 350,000 distinct CDR3 sequences, 20% to 25% being singletons. The data belong to a study of response to subunit inactivated influenza vaccine. Study observations and caveats: Authors suggested few new T cells are recruited by each seasonal influenza vaccination.

Trimming cost V 4 bases and J 4 bases; bases outside gene matches: 10. The germline V gene encodes CDR1 SGHTA and CDR2 FQGNSA. The CDR3 covers 16 residues. The origin of this receptor is a man aged 50 to 75 who received an inactivated influenza vaccine. Source: PBMCs from blood, taken 21 months after vaccination. The V gene is TRBV7-2, the J gene TRBJ2-1; 7 nucleotides match TRBD2. CDR3 sequence reads: CASSSRGLAEYNEQFF. For the CDR3, the DNA is TGTGCCAGCAGCTCGAGGGGCCTAGCGGAGTACAATGAGCAGTTCTTC.